The 18 T cell receptor beta chains given below trace back to one sample, sequenced in a study of T cell changes during pregnancy in multiple sclerosis. Here immunoSEQ multiplex PCR was the method, and the copy in TCRdb shows in-frame clones only, minus some. This sample has under 110,000 clones, with 75% to 95% found just once. The sequencing here drew on peripheral blood, taken in the second trimester of pregnancy. Every receptor here comes from a female donor with multiple sclerosis, enrolled in a pregnancy study.

CDR3 nucleotide sequence: TGTGCCAGCAGCCGGGACAGGGATTACTACTACGAGCAGTACTTC. This encodes CASSRDRDYYYEQYF. The V and J genes are TRBV11-2 and TRBJ2-7; TRBD1 aligns across 9 bases. The CDR3 totals 15 residues. CDR1 is SGHAT and CDR2 is FQNNGV in the germline V gene. The V segment lost 5 bases and the J segment 3 bases; nucleotides outside the gene matches: 8.

The chain is built from TRBV14 and TRBJ1-1; 7 bases are a match to TRBD1. This CDR3 contains 11 residues. Germline CDR1 is SGHDN and CDR2 is FVKESK. With V trimmed by 3 bases and J by 11 bases, 3 bases remained unmatched. CDR3 amino acids: CASSHDREAFF. The CDR3 region has the DNA TGTGCCAGCAGCCACGACAGGGAGGCTTTCTTT.

The V gene is TRBV28, the J gene TRBJ2-3; D not resolved. Trimming left V 3 bases short and J 5 bases short, with 6 bases between. Germline CDR1 is MDHEN and CDR2 is SYDVKM. This CDR3 region has 12 residues. The CDR3 reads CASSLPRDTQYF. The CDR3 DNA reads TGTGCCAGCAGTTTGCCCAGAGATACGCAGTATTTT.

This clone was picked up one time. V and J are TRBV28 and TRBJ1-6; weak D call: TRBD1 (6 bases). The CDR3 covers 15 residues. Germline CDR1 reads MDHEN; CDR2 reads SYDVKM. Trimming left V 7 bases short and J 5 bases short, with 15 bases between. In DNA form, the CDR3 reads TGTGCCAGCACCCTCGGGGACACCCATAATTCACCCCTCCACTTT. It specifies CASTLGDTHNSPLHF.

V and J are TRBV6-1 and TRBJ2-7, with 7 bases identical to TRBD1. The CDR3 is 14 residues long. Losses at the gene ends were 4 bases for V and 3 bases for J; bases not matched to a gene: 6. CDR1 MNHNS and CDR2 SASEGT come from the germline V gene. Here the CDR3 DNA reads TGTGCCAGCAGTGGGGACAGATATAACTACGAGCAGTACTTC. This encodes CASSGDRYNYEQYF.

This rearrangement joins TRBV2 to TRBJ2-1; 9 nucleotides agree with TRBD2. V lost 8 bases and J lost 6; bases outside the gene matches: 11. The CDR3 covers 15 residues. The V gene's germline CDR1 is SNHLY and CDR2 FYNNEI. The DNA for the CDR3 is TGTGCCAGCCCCACGGGTGGCGGGAGGGGCAATGAGCAGTTCTTC. This codes for CASPTGGGRGNEQFF. The variable domain in full, with the rest retrieved from reference TRBV2 and TRBJ2-1, is EPEVTQTPSHQVTQMGQEVILRCVPISNHLYFYWYRQILGQKVEFLVSFYNNEISEKSEIFDDQFSVERPDGSNFTLKIRSTKLEDSAMYFCASPTGGGRGNEQFFGPGTRLTVL.

The chain combines TRBV28 with TRBJ2-2, with 7 bases lining up with TRBD2. The germline CDR1 and CDR2 sequences are MDHEN and SYDVKM. After removal of 5 bases from V and 4 bases from J, the junction contained 13 bases not matched to a gene. The CDR3 is 17 residues long. CDR3 DNA sequence: TGTGCCAGCAGTCGGGGTCAGGTGGGAGGGCGCACCGGGGAGCTGTTTTTT. It specifies CASSRGQVGGRTGELFF.

The chain couples TRBV19 to TRBJ2-1, with 10 bases that match TRBD2. The CDR3 is 16 residues long. V lost 9 bases and J lost 1; bases outside the gene matches: 9. Germline V lookup: CDR1 LNHDA, CDR2 SQIVND (reference sequence). CDR3 coding DNA: TGTGCCAGCGGCGGGCTAGCGGGAGTATCCTACAATGAGCAGTTCTTC. Amino acids: CASGGLAGVSYNEQFF.

The chain is built from TRBV19 and TRBJ2-1, with 10 nucleotides matching TRBD2. Germline CDR1 LNHDA, CDR2 SQIVND (reference sequence). After removal of 5 bases from V and 2 bases from J, the junction contained 15 bases not matched to a gene. This CDR3 is built from 19 residues. CDR3 nucleotides: TGTGCCAGTAGTGGAGCGGGAGGGCCGTTATTAAGGCCCTACAATGAGCAGTTCTTC. This translates into CASSGAGGPLLRPYNEQFF.

V gene TRBV5-1 combines with J gene TRBJ2-6; TRBD1 matches at 9 bases. Germline V CDR1 and CDR2: SGHRS, YFSETQ. The ends lost 3 bases at V and 4 bases at J; junction bases unmatched: 14. This CDR3 is 19 amino acids long. The CDR3 here is CASSSRVPGQGSGANVLTF. As DNA, the CDR3 is TGCGCCAGCAGCTCCAGAGTCCCGGGACAGGGATCCGGGGCCAACGTCCTGACTTTC. Full variable domain (missing parts from reference TRBV5-1 and TRBJ2-6): KAGVTQTPRYLIKTRGQQVTLSCSPISGHRSVSWYQQTPGQGLQFLFEYFSETQRNKGNFPGRFSGRQFSNSRSEMNVSTLELGDSALYLCASSSRVPGQGSGANVLTFGAGSRLTVL.

The chain links TRBV19 to TRBJ2-1; 8 nucleotides align to TRBD1. The CDR3 covers 16 residues. The V gene's germline CDR1 is LNHDA and CDR2 SQIVND (reference sequence). V dropped 7 bases and J dropped 3; count of bases not matched to a gene: 11. The CDR3 reads CASKGKPGQVYNEQFF. The CDR3 DNA reads as TGTGCCAGTAAGGGGAAACCGGGACAGGTCTACAATGAGCAGTTCTTC.

This chain connects TRBV19 to TRBJ2-7; 10 bases are a match to TRBD1. This CDR3 contains 14 residues. The ends lost 3 bases at V and 6 bases at J; junction bases unmatched: 5. The germline V gene encodes CDR1 LNHDA and CDR2 SQIVND (reference sequence). The CDR3 loop is CASSIPGQGGEQYF. The CDR3 nucleotides read TGTGCCAGTAGTATCCCAGGACAGGGGGGCGAGCAGTACTTC.

The rearrangement joins TRBV28 to TRBJ2-6; the match to TRBD1 covers 9 bases. The CDR3 has 21 residues. Germline-derived CDR1 and CDR2 are MDHEN and SYDVKM. With 3 bases clipped from V and 1 base from J, the junction kept 16 bases outside the gene matches. The CDR3 DNA reads as TGTGCCAGCAGTTTGACCCGGGACAGGGAAATTCAAGAATCTGGGGCCAACGTCCTGACTTTC. Residues: CASSLTRDREIQESGANVLTF.

This clone occurred once. This rearrangement joins TRBV18 to TRBJ2-1; a weak D match, TRBD2 (5 bases). The V and J ends lost 2 bases and 3 bases respectively, with 11 bases between them. CDR1 and CDR2 (germline): KGHSH, LQKENI. This CDR3 spans 15 amino acids. In DNA, the CDR3 is TGTGCCAGCTCACCAGATACGGGATTCTACAATGAGCAGTTCTTC. It yields the protein CASSPDTGFYNEQFF.

This clone has only a few counts. The chain has TRBV2 and TRBJ2-7; 12 nucleotides align to TRBD2. Per germline, CDR1 SNHLY and CDR2 FYNNEI. The CDR3 is 15 amino acids. J was trimmed by 3 bases and V by 6 bases; bases with no gene match: 6. CDR3 residues: CASRRTSGKGYEQYF. The DNA for the CDR3 is TGTGCCAGCAGGCGGACTAGCGGGAAGGGCTACGAGCAGTACTTC.

The CDR3 sequence is CSAASEADTQYF. CDR3 in DNA: TGCAGCGCCGCGAGCGAGGCAGATACGCAGTATTTT. This chain uses TRBV29-1 with TRBJ2-3; D gene ambiguous. This CDR3 is built from 12 residues. Germline loops: CDR1 SQVTM, CDR2 ANQGSEA. Trimming took 7 bases from V and 4 from J, leaving 12 bases between them.

The chain combines TRBV7-2 with TRBJ1-5; D perhaps matches TRBD1 (6 bases). This CDR3 has 13 residues. The germline V gene has CDR1 SGHTA and CDR2 FQGNSA. Trimming removed 5 bases from V and 5 bases from J, with 10 bases in between. The CDR3 nucleotides are TGTGCCAGCAGCCCGGACAGAGATCAGCCCCAGCATTTT. This gives the protein CASSPDRDQPQHF.

This clone was recorded only once. The chain links TRBV28 to TRBJ1-2; D perhaps matches TRBD1 (6 bases). The CDR3 covers 16 residues. Germline loops: CDR1 MDHEN, CDR2 SYDVKM. The V end lost 1 base, the J end lost 6 bases, and 18 bases lay between the germline ends. CDR3 coding DNA: TGTGCCAGCAGTTTATTAGGGGGGGCGCAGCTGAATGGCTACACCTTC. Translating gives CASSLLGGAQLNGYTF.